These 24 T cell receptor beta chains were all obtained from the same sample, sequenced in a study of T cell responses to AZD1222 COVID-19 vaccine. Profiled with immunoSEQ multiplex PCR; TCRdb holds only in-frame clones, not every one. The sample consists of 210,000 or so clones, around 94% of them appearing once. The starting material was peripheral blood, obtained 28 days after the second dose of the MenACWY control vaccine. The receptors were gathered from an adult who received the MenACWY meningococcal vaccine as a control.

V is TRBV9 and J is TRBJ1-2; 7 bases align to TRBD1. CDR1 SGDLS and CDR2 YYNGEE come from the germline V gene. This CDR3 region has 14 residues. Losses at the gene ends were 4 bases for V and 6 bases for J; bases not matched to a gene: 9. In DNA form, the CDR3 reads TGTGCCAGCAGCAATTCACAGGGGCGGGATGGCTACACCTTC. Amino acids: CASSNSQGRDGYTF.

CDR3 DNA sequence: TGTGCCAGCAGTTGGAGTGGTATGCCGGTCGAGCAACAGCCCTACGAGCAGTACTTC. This sequence encodes CASSWSGMPVEQQPYEQYF. The chain links TRBV28 to TRBJ2-7; no firm D call. Trimming stripped 4 bases from V and 2 bases from J, with 27 bases between. Germline values: CDR1 MDHEN, CDR2 SYDVKM. The length of the CDR3 is 19 residues. Combining the CDR3 with reference TRBV28 and TRBJ2-7 gives the whole variable domain DVKVTQSSRYLVKRTGEKVFLECVQDMDHENMFWYRQDPGLGLRLIYFSYDVKMKEKGDIPEGYSVSREKKERFSLILESASTNQTSMYLCASSWSGMPVEQQPYEQYFGPGTRLTVT.

V gene TRBV15 combines with J gene TRBJ2-3; D is unclear. Germline-derived CDR1 and CDR2 are LNHNV and YYDKDF (reference sequence). The CDR3 extends over 14 amino acids. Trimming pared 3 bases from V and 0 bases from J, leaving 7 bases between. DNA of the CDR3: TGTGCCACCAGCAGGGCCGCTAGCACAGATACGCAGTATTTT. It yields the protein CATSRAASTDTQYF.

The chain employs TRBV28 and TRBJ2-3, with 7 bases fitting TRBD2. Germline CDR1 MDHEN, CDR2 SYDVKM. Unmatched junction bases numbered 7, after V lost 3 bases and J lost 1 base. This CDR3 spans 16 amino acids. CDR3 loop: CASSLSWEGGTDTQYF. DNA of the CDR3: TGTGCCAGCAGTTTGTCGTGGGAGGGCGGCACAGATACGCAGTATTTT. Complete variable domain (other parts from reference TRBV28 and TRBJ2-3): DVKVTQSSRYLVKRTGEKVFLECVQDMDHENMFWYRQDPGLGLRLIYFSYDVKMKEKGDIPEGYSVSREKKERFSLILESASTNQTSMYLCASSLSWEGGTDTQYFGPGTRLTVL.

The CDR3 nucleotides are TGTGCCAGCAGCCCTCGCTTGGGTATCTCTGGAAACACCATATATTTT. It yields the protein CASSPRLGISGNTIYF. V usage is TRBV6-2 or TRBV6-3 and J usage is TRBJ1-3; D not certain. Germline CDR1 and CDR2: MNHEY and SVGEGT. The CDR3 is 16 amino acids. Trimming removed 6 bases from V and 0 bases from J, with 15 bases in between.

As for this clone: Other DNA variants within this sample encode the same CDR3. The chain recombines TRBV30 with TRBJ1-1; D is possibly TRBD1 (5 bases). This CDR3 is 12 amino acids long. Trimming shortened V by 4 bases and J by 3 bases, and 9 bases separated the two germline ends. The germline CDR1 and CDR2 sequences are GTSNPN and SVGIG (reference sequence). CDR3 nucleotides: TGTGCCTGGACTCGAGGGGACACTGAAGCTTTCTTT. It translates to CAWTRGDTEAFF. The variable domain in full, completed from reference TRBV30 and TRBJ1-1, reads SQTIHQWPATLVQPVGSPLSLECTVEGTSNPNLYWYRQAAGRGLQLLFYSVGIGQISSEVPQNLSASRPQDRQFILSSKKLLLSDSGFYLCAWTRGDTEAFFGQGTRLTVV.

The chain joins TRBV5-6 to TRBJ2-3, with D uncertain. The germline V gene has CDR1 SGHDT and CDR2 YYEEEE. The CDR3 runs 16 residues. V lost 0 bases and J lost 0, with 11 bases in between. The CDR3 loop is CASSLVFGGSTDTQYF. Here the CDR3 DNA reads TGTGCCAGCAGCTTGGTCTTTGGCGGCAGCACAGATACGCAGTATTTT. Combining the CDR3 with reference TRBV5-6 and TRBJ2-3 gives the whole variable domain DAGVTQSPTHLIKTRGQQVTLRCSPKSGHDTVSWYQQALGQGPQFIFQYYEEEERQRGNFPDRFSGHQFPNYSSELNVNALLLGDSALYLCASSLVFGGSTDTQYFGPGTRLTVL.

The chain employs TRBV7-2 and TRBJ1-2; 9 nucleotides align to TRBD1. The CDR3 extends over 15 amino acids. Germline CDR1 is SGHTA and CDR2 is FQGNSA. V dropped 5 bases and J dropped 4; count of bases not matched to a gene: 8. CDR3 protein: CASSIGDRASYGYTF. The CDR3 nucleotides read TGTGCCAGCAGCATTGGGGACAGGGCTTCCTATGGCTACACCTTC. The full variable domain, its missing parts supplied by reference TRBV7-2 and TRBJ1-2, is GAGVSQSPSNKVTEKGKDVELRCDPISGHTALYWYRQSLGQGLEFLIYFQGNSAPDKSGLPSDRFSAERTGGSVSTLTIQRTQQEDSAVYLCASSIGDRASYGYTFGSGTRLTVV.

CDR3 DNA: TGTGCCAGCAGCTTGGATTGGGGTACCCTCTCTGGGGCCAACGTCCTGACTTTC. Translation gives CASSLDWGTLSGANVLTF. The V call is TRBV5-8, the J call TRBJ2-6; no reliable D call. Trimming removed 0 bases from V and 0 bases from J, with 13 bases in between. The germline gives CDR1 SGHTS, CDR2 YDEGEE. The CDR3 consists of 18 residues.

The count of this clone is one. The chain joins TRBV24-1 to TRBJ2-7; D remains unclear. The V and J ends lost 4 bases and 2 bases respectively, with 17 bases between them. Germline CDR1 and CDR2: KGHDR and SFDVKD. CDR3 length: 16 amino acids. The CDR3 DNA reads as TGTGCCACCAGTGAAGGAGACGGAGCCTATACCTACGAGCAGTACTTC. Protein product: CATSEGDGAYTYEQYF.

The J gene is TRBJ1-1, the V gene TRBV19; perhaps TRBD1 as D (6 bases). This CDR3 has 14 residues. Germline V gene sequence: CDR1 LNHDA, CDR2 SQIVND (reference sequence). The V and J ends lost 6 bases and 1 base respectively, with 12 bases between them. The CDR3 region is CASRTQGQNTEAFF. The CDR3 nucleotides are TGTGCCAGTAGGACCCAGGGACAGAACACTGAAGCTTTCTTT.

This clone was recorded a few times. V and J are TRBV6-5 and TRBJ1-2; 9 bases line up with TRBD1. V shed 5 bases and J 6 bases; nucleotides not matched to a gene: 10. The CDR3 is made up of 15 amino acids. Germline V CDR1 and CDR2: MNHEY, SVGAGI. CDR3: CASSQHPGQGDGYTF. CDR3 DNA: TGTGCCAGCAGTCAACATCCGGGACAGGGAGATGGCTACACCTTC.

This sequence joins TRBV6-5 and TRBJ1-2; D is uncertain. The CDR3 is made up of 13 amino acids. From germline, CDR1 is MNHEY and CDR2 SVGAGI. Trimming shortened V by 0 bases and J by 5 bases, and 7 bases separated the two germline ends. DNA of the CDR3: TGTGCCAGCAGTTACTCGAAAAATTATGGCTACACCTTC. This gives the protein CASSYSKNYGYTF.

This clone occurred once. This chain connects TRBV6-5 to TRBJ2-7; weak D call: TRBD2 (6 bases). The CDR3 spans 15 residues. Germline CDR1 reads MNHEY; CDR2 reads SVGAGI. V lost 2 bases to trimming and J lost 2 bases, with 13 bases between them. The CDR3 spells CASSYRDFPTYEQYF. The CDR3, as DNA: TGTGCCAGCAGTTACCGGGACTTTCCTACCTACGAGCAGTACTTC.

The rearrangement uses TRBV7-9 and TRBJ1-1; D gene unclear. Germline values: CDR1 SEHNR, CDR2 FQNEAQ (reference sequence). Trimming took off 3 bases at V and 0 bases at J, with 23 bases between the two ends. The CDR3 loop spans 19 amino acids. Here the CDR3 reads CASSFPSMGSSGLNTEAFF. CDR3 nucleotide sequence: TGTGCCAGCAGCTTCCCTTCTATGGGGTCCTCGGGATTGAACACTGAAGCTTTCTTT.

The rearrangement links TRBV12-1 to TRBJ2-2; the table assigns TRBD2, which was not confirmed against the DNA. TRBV12-1 is deemed a pseudogene. This CDR3 spans 15 amino acids. The CDR3 here is CASSSIAGVAGELFF. In nucleotides, the CDR3 is TGTGCCAGCAGCTCCATAGCGGGGGTCGCCGGGGAGCTGTTTTTT.

The chain has TRBV5-4 and TRBJ2-2, with 7 bases that match TRBD2. The CDR3 spans 14 residues. Germline CDR1 and CDR2: SGHNT and YYREEE (reference sequence). V lost 7 bases and J lost 3; bases outside the gene matches: 6. The chain's CDR3 is CASRSGRDTGELFF. In DNA, the CDR3 is TGTGCCAGCCGTAGCGGGCGGGACACCGGGGAGCTGTTTTTT.

The chain employs TRBV15 and TRBJ2-2, with D possibly being TRBD1 or TRBD2 (6 bases each). CDR1 is LNHNV, CDR2 YYDKDF, per germline (reference sequence). The CDR3 length is 15 residues. The germline V and J ends were trimmed by 8 bases and 6 bases, with 19 bases remaining between them. CDR3 bases: TGTGCCACCCTCACTACAAGAGGGGGGTCCGGGGAGCTGTTTTTT. Residues: CATLTTRGGSGELFF.

In its sample, this clone was seen a few times. The gene calls are TRBV11-2 and TRBJ2-7; 11 positions match TRBD1. The CDR3 has 15 residues. V lost 4 bases and J lost 3; bases outside the gene matches: 5. Germline V gives CDR1 SGHAT, CDR2 FQNNGV. The CDR3 here is CASSSWTGGNYEQYF. The CDR3 bases are TGTGCCAGCAGCTCTTGGACAGGGGGCAACTACGAGCAGTACTTC.

This clone has only a few counts. This chain joins TRBV5-1 and TRBJ1-1; D remains ambiguous. The CDR3 covers 14 residues. Trimming stripped 5 bases from V and 6 bases from J, with 17 bases between. The germline gives CDR1 SGHRS, CDR2 YFSETQ. The CDR3 here is CASRYNPGEPEAFF. In nucleotides, the CDR3 is TGCGCCAGCAGGTATAATCCTGGGGAACCTGAAGCTTTCTTT.

The chain uses TRBV6-2 or TRBV6-3 and TRBJ1-2; 11 nucleotides match TRBD1. This CDR3 comprises 15 residues. With V trimmed by 2 bases and J by 7 bases, 6 bases remained unmatched. Germline V gene data show CDR1 as MNHEY and CDR2 as SVGEGT. CDR3 coding DNA: TGTGCCAGCAGTTACCCGGACAGGGGGCGGAGTGGCTACACCTTC. It is translated as CASSYPDRGRSGYTF.

The chain carries TRBV28 and TRBJ2-3, with D uncertain. Trimming pared 5 bases from V and 2 bases from J, leaving 11 bases between. The CDR3 spans 14 residues. Per germline, CDR1 MDHEN and CDR2 SYDVKM. Here the CDR3 reads CASSLPQLTDTQYF. DNA for the CDR3: TGTGCCAGCAGTCTCCCCCAGCTCACAGATACGCAGTATTTT.

This sequence joins TRBV10-3 and TRBJ1-4; 8 nucleotides match TRBD1. Germline assignment: CDR1 ENHRY and CDR2 SYGVKD. The V and J ends lost 4 bases and 8 bases, in that order; junction bases with no gene match: 6. The CDR3 has 14 amino acids. CDR3 loop: CAISAQGAEEKLFF. The CDR3 DNA reads as TGTGCCATCAGTGCCCAGGGGGCAGAGGAAAAACTGTTTTTT.

This clone was seen at least ten times. This chain uses TRBV2 with TRBJ2-2, with TRBD1 matching over 7 bases. V trimming: 4 bases; J trimming: 3 bases; junction bases outside the gene matches: 2. Per the germline V gene, CDR1 is SNHLY and CDR2 is FYNNEI. The CDR3 loop spans 14 amino acids. The CDR3 DNA sequence: TGTGCCAGCAGTGGGGACAGTTACACCGGGGAGCTGTTTTTT. Amino acid sequence: CASSGDSYTGELFF.